Below, 32 T cell receptor beta chains from the same sample are listed, as sequenced in a study of early T cells in non-severe SARS-CoV-2 infection. Using its own MiXCR run on the 5' RACE reads, TCRdb lists one record per CDR3 protein. Altogether 45,000 to 65,000 distinct CDR3 sequences are present, approximately 12% being singletons, with the ten largest covering approximately 2.5%. This material consisted of whole blood, taken at baseline. Receptors originate from an adult who was a healthcare worker with PCR-confirmed SARS-CoV-2 infection or an uninfected control (not recorded which).

This chain links TRBV7-6 with TRBJ2-1, with 9 bases matching TRBD1. J lost 6 bases, V lost 4 bases, and 7 bases had no gene match. CDR3 size: 15 residues. The germline V gene encodes CDR1 SGHVS and CDR2 FNYEAQ. In DNA form, the CDR3 reads TGTGCCAGCAGCTATGGACAGGGGCTTTTCAATGAGCAGTTCTTC. Its protein is CASSYGQGLFNEQFF.

The sample holds a few counts of this clonotype. CDR3 loop: CASSSDSGTEAFF. The DNA for the CDR3 is TGTGCCAGCAGCTCGGACAGTGGCACTGAAGCTTTCTTT. The rearrangement links TRBV7-2 to TRBJ1-1, with D maybe TRBD1 (6 bases). This CDR3 comprises 13 residues. Trimming removed 4 bases from V and 4 bases from J, with 10 bases in between. The germline V gene has CDR1 SGHTA and CDR2 FQGNSA. The variable domain in full, completed from reference TRBV7-2 and TRBJ1-1, reads GAGVSQSPSNKVTEKGKDVELRCDPISGHTALYWYRQSLGQGLEFLIYFQGNSAPDKSGLPSDRFSAERTGGSVSTLTIQRTQQEDSAVYLCASSSDSGTEAFFGQGTRLTVV.

This clonotype was counted a few times. The V call is TRBV29-1, the J call TRBJ2-5, with D perhaps matching TRBD1 or TRBD2 (5 bases each). This CDR3 is built from 12 residues. V shed 8 bases and J shed 3 bases, with 13 bases lying between them. Per germline, CDR1 SQVTM and CDR2 ANQGSEA. For the CDR3, the DNA is TGCAGCACCCGGGACCGAGAAGAGACCCAGTACTTC. Translated: CSTRDREETQYF.

V gene TRBV29-1 combines with J gene TRBJ1-2; D is ambiguous. The V end was cut by 2 bases, the J end by 8 bases, with 12 bases between. Germline V CDR1 and CDR2: SQVTM, ANQGSEA. The CDR3 loop spans 12 amino acids. CDR3 in DNA: TGCAGCGTTGAAAAGCCAGGCGTCGGCTACACCTTC. It is translated as CSVEKPGVGYTF.

In this sample, this clonotype turned up a few times. The chain employs TRBV7-9 and TRBJ2-7, with 8 positions matching TRBD2. Germline CDR1 is SEHNR and CDR2 is FQNEAQ (reference sequence). V gave up 4 bases and J gave up 0 bases; unmatched junction bases: 11. The CDR3 spans 17 residues. CDR3 residues: CASSSLGSGSLSYEQYF. The CDR3 nucleotides read TGTGCCAGCAGCTCCCTTGGGAGCGGGAGCCTCTCCTACGAGCAGTACTTC.

This clonotype came up many times. The V call is TRBV6-2 or TRBV6-3, the J call TRBJ2-3; 9 nucleotides agree with TRBD2. V trimming: 5 bases; J trimming: 0 bases; junction bases outside the gene matches: 0. Looked up from germline, CDR1 is MNHEY and CDR2 is SVGEGT. The CDR3 extends over 14 amino acids. The CDR3 sequence: CASSTSGSTDTQYF. CDR3 DNA sequence: TGTGCCAGCAGTACTAGCGGGAGCACAGATACGCAGTATTTT.

The V call is TRBV12-5, the J call TRBJ2-2; D assignment may be TRBD1 or TRBD2 (5 bases each). V dropped 0 bases and J dropped 2 bases, with 16 bases sitting between them. The CDR3 loop spans 18 amino acids. Germline V CDR1 and CDR2: LGHNT, FRNRAP. The CDR3 spells CASGLVRDGTVNTGELFF. Here the CDR3 DNA reads TGTGCTAGTGGTTTGGTACGAGACGGGACCGTTAACACCGGGGAGCTGTTTTTT.

V is TRBV5-1 and J is TRBJ1-1; D is undetermined. From germline, CDR1 is SGHRS and CDR2 YFSETQ. CDR3 size: 15 residues. V was cut by 7 bases and J by 1 base, with 17 bases left in between. The chain's CDR3 is CASRRLGTENTEAFF. In nucleotides, the CDR3 is TGCGCCAGCCGCCGGCTCGGAACAGAGAACACTGAAGCTTTCTTT.

This chain joins TRBV11-2 and TRBJ2-1, with D unresolved. The CDR3 length is 16 residues. The germline CDR1 and CDR2 sequences are SGHAT and FQNNGV. V lost 0 bases and J lost 1, with 10 bases in between. For the CDR3, the DNA is TGTGCCAGCAGCTTAGATGGAAGTTGGTCCTACAATGAGCAGTTCTTC. Amino acids: CASSLDGSWSYNEQFF.

This clonotype was seen more than once but under ten times. This rearrangement joins TRBV7-8 to TRBJ2-7, with 7 nucleotides matching TRBD2. This CDR3 region has 14 residues. The V gene end was trimmed by 5 bases and the J gene end by 3 bases; junction bases not matched to a gene: 7. Germline-derived CDR1 and CDR2 are SGHVS and FQNEAQ. CDR3 in amino acids: CASSGGLQLYEQYF. The CDR3 coding sequence is TGTGCCAGCAGCGGGGGACTACAACTCTACGAGCAGTACTTC.

The V and J genes are TRBV18 and TRBJ2-2, with D possibly being TRBD1 or TRBD2 (5 bases each). V gave up 6 bases and J gave up 1 base, with 15 bases separating them. Germline V gene lookup returns CDR1 KGHSH and CDR2 LQKENI. This CDR3 contains 16 residues. CDR3 sequence (DNA): TGTGCCAGCTCGGAGACTATAGGACAGAACACCGGGGAGCTGTTTTTT. Translation gives CASSETIGQNTGELFF.

The table lists this clonotype with a few counts. The chain recombines TRBV11-1 with TRBJ2-7; D unclear. Germline assignment: CDR1 SGHAT and CDR2 FQDESV (reference sequence). The CDR3 contains 12 residues. The V end lost 4 bases, the J end lost 3 bases, and 7 bases lay between the germline ends. CDR3 region: CASSSGDYEQYF. The CDR3 DNA follows: TGTGCCAGCAGCTCCGGAGACTACGAGCAGTACTTC.

The rearrangement joins TRBV10-1 to TRBJ2-1, with a tentative D call TRBD1 (5 bases). The V end was cut by 6 bases, the J end by 5 bases, with 11 bases between. From germline, CDR1 is WNHNN and CDR2 SYGVQD (reference sequence). The CDR3 is made up of 13 amino acids. The CDR3 coding sequence is TGCGCCAGCAGCAGACAGCTTAACAATGAGCAGTTCTTC. It encodes CASSRQLNNEQFF.

The chain carries TRBV12-5 and TRBJ1-5, with TRBD1 identical over 7 bases. Germline CDR1 and CDR2: LGHNT and FRNRAP. The length of the CDR3 is 16 residues. Germline trimming cut 2 bases from V and 0 bases from J; bases unmatched to any gene: 4. The CDR3 loop is CASGLLDRDSNQPQHF. CDR3 nucleotide sequence: TGTGCTAGTGGTTTGCTAGACAGGGATAGCAATCAGCCCCAGCATTTT.

This clonotype was observed at least ten times. The V call is TRBV12-3 or TRBV12-4, the J call TRBJ2-3; D not resolved. Trimming shortened V by 1 base and J by 4 bases, and 9 bases separated the two germline ends. This CDR3 comprises 14 residues. The CDR3 protein is CASSLVEPADTQYF. Here the CDR3 DNA reads TGTGCCAGCAGTTTAGTGGAACCCGCAGATACGCAGTATTTT.

J is TRBJ1-5 and V is TRBV19; D unresolved. Trimming stripped 5 bases from V and 2 bases from J, with 13 bases between. Germline V gene lookup returns CDR1 LNHDA and CDR2 SQIVND (reference sequence). The CDR3 has 15 residues. The DNA of the CDR3 is TGTGCCAGTAGTCCCATGGGGTCGGGCAATCAGCCCCAGCATTTT. This gives the protein CASSPMGSGNQPQHF.

This clonotype was seen many times. The chain has TRBV10-3 and TRBJ1-1, with D possibly being TRBD1 (5 bases). Germline values: CDR1 ENHRY, CDR2 SYGVKD. The V gene lost 4 bases and the J gene lost 8 bases, with 11 bases spanning the gap. The CDR3 contains 12 residues. CDR3 bases: TGTGCCATCAGTGCGGGGGTCAACGAAGCTTTCTTT. As protein: CAISAGVNEAFF.

This CDR3 reads CASSLGGLYSGNTIYF. CDR3 DNA sequence: TGTGCCAGCAGCTTAGGGGGCCTTTACTCTGGAAACACCATATATTTT. The chain recombines TRBV11-2 with TRBJ1-3; D possibly corresponds to TRBD1 (5 bases). Per the germline V gene, CDR1 is SGHAT and CDR2 is FQNNGV. There are 16 residues in the CDR3. With 1 base removed from V and 0 bases from J, the gap between germline ends came to 10 bases.

This clonotype was counted many times. The chain joins TRBV6-4 to TRBJ2-2; D possibly corresponds to TRBD1 (5 bases). CDR3 length: 13 residues. CDR1 is MRHNA and CDR2 is SNTAGT in the germline V gene. Trimming stripped 3 bases from V and 3 bases from J, with 5 bases between. CDR3 protein: CASSEQDTGELFF. CDR3 nucleotide sequence: TGTGCCAGCAGTGAACAGGACACCGGGGAGCTGTTTTTT.

The rearrangement joins TRBV11-3 to TRBJ1-1; TRBD1 might be the D (6 bases). V shed 5 bases and J shed 7 bases, with 17 bases lying between them. The CDR3 is 14 amino acids. CDR1 is SGHNT and CDR2 is YENEEA in the germline V gene. The CDR3 spells CASSPPTDRLEAFF. The CDR3 nucleotides read TGTGCCAGCAGCCCGCCAACGGACAGACTTGAAGCTTTCTTT.

The chain couples TRBV27 to TRBJ1-3; 7 bases fit TRBD1. Per the germline V gene, CDR1 is MNHEY and CDR2 is SMNVEV (reference sequence). This CDR3 comprises 17 residues. J was trimmed by 0 bases and V by 6 bases; bases with no gene match: 11. For the CDR3, the DNA is TGTGCCAGCAGCGCGGGACAGTCTAGGGTCTCTGGAAACACCATATATTTT. Translated: CASSAGQSRVSGNTIYF.

The CDR3 nucleotides are TGTGCCAGCAGTGAGCCTGATCAGAGAACAACGCTCCTGCGGGAGAGATCACCCCTCCACTTT. This codes for CASSEPDQRTTLLRERSPLHF. The genes are TRBV6-1 and TRBJ1-6; no reliable D call. V dropped 3 bases and J dropped 10 bases, with 34 bases sitting between them. The germline V gene encodes CDR1 MNHNS and CDR2 SASEGT. This CDR3 is built from 21 residues.

This clonotype was seen only a few times. V is TRBV5-1 and J is TRBJ2-3, with 8 bases lining up with TRBD2. CDR1 and CDR2 (germline): SGHRS, YFSETQ. The CDR3 totals 16 residues. V trimming: 0 bases; J trimming: 2 bases; junction bases outside the gene matches: 5. In DNA form, the CDR3 reads TGCGCCAGCAGCTTGGGCACTAGCGGAACCACAGATACGCAGTATTTT. Encoded protein: CASSLGTSGTTDTQYF.

The sample holds many counts of this clonotype. This chain joins TRBV9 and TRBJ2-2; 7 nucleotides align to TRBD2. The germline CDR1 and CDR2 sequences are SGDLS and YYNGEE. Trimming removed 4 bases from V and 7 bases from J; junction bases left unmatched: 10. The CDR3 sequence is 15 residues long. Here the CDR3 DNA reads TGTGCCAGCAGCCCCCCCGGACTAGTGGACGGGGAGCTGTTTTTT. This sequence encodes CASSPPGLVDGELFF.

The chain employs TRBV7-2 and TRBJ2-3, with 10 bases matching TRBD2. Germline V gene sequence: CDR1 SGHTA, CDR2 FQGNSA. The CDR3 is made up of 17 amino acids. With 3 bases clipped from V and 0 bases from J, the junction kept 6 bases outside the gene matches. The CDR3, as DNA: TGTGCCAGCAGCTTTAGAAGCGGGGGGGTTAGCACAGATACGCAGTATTTT. Protein sequence: CASSFRSGGVSTDTQYF.

The chain links TRBV2 to TRBJ2-1; D unresolved. This CDR3 spans 14 amino acids. The ends were cut back, 2 bases at V and 4 bases at J, with 9 bases in the middle. Germline CDR1 is SNHLY and CDR2 is FYNNEI. CDR3 loop: CASSEWVDYNEQFF. The DNA for the CDR3 is TGTGCCAGCAGTGAATGGGTGGATTACAATGAGCAGTTCTTC.

This clonotype was found a few times. The rearrangement links TRBV6-6 to TRBJ1-4; TRBD1 is a possible D gene (5 bases). CDR3 size: 14 residues. V was cut by 10 bases and J by 7 bases, with 19 bases left in between. Per the germline V gene, CDR1 is MNHNY and CDR2 is SVGAGI (reference sequence). CDR3 bases: TGTGCCACCGAAGACAGTCCCGGAGGTGAAAAACTGTTTTTT. Translated: CATEDSPGGEKLFF.

The chain employs TRBV7-2 and TRBJ1-5; D gene uncertain. The germline V gene has CDR1 SGHTA and CDR2 FQGNSA. The CDR3 extends over 15 amino acids. The germline V and J ends were trimmed by 1 base and 3 bases, with 10 bases remaining between them. Here the CDR3 reads CASSLEGMNNQPQHF. Here the CDR3 DNA reads TGTGCCAGCAGCTTAGAAGGTATGAACAATCAGCCCCAGCATTTT.

This clonotype was seen more than once but under ten times. The CDR3 reads CASSEAGLAGVEQFF. The DNA for the CDR3 is TGTGCCAGCAGTGAAGCTGGGCTAGCGGGAGTAGAGCAGTTCTTC. This sequence joins TRBV6-1 and TRBJ2-1; 10 nucleotides agree with TRBD2. V gave up 0 bases and J gave up 10 bases; unmatched junction bases: 6. Germline CDR1 MNHNS, CDR2 SASEGT. The CDR3 spans 15 residues.

This rearrangement joins TRBV7-9 to TRBJ2-5; D unresolved. This CDR3 spans 13 amino acids. V was trimmed by 3 bases and J by 2 bases, leaving 7 bases between them. Germline lookup yields CDR1 SEHNR and CDR2 FQNEAQ (reference sequence). CDR3 nucleotides: TGTGCCAGCAGCTTCCCCAATCAAGAGACCCAGTACTTC. Translating it yields CASSFPNQETQYF.

The chain recombines TRBV6-6 with TRBJ2-3, with 11 positions matching TRBD2. The CDR3 covers 17 residues. Germline V gene data show CDR1 as MNHNY and CDR2 as SVGAGI (reference sequence). Trimming at V came to 2 bases and at J to 2 bases, leaving 6 bases not matched to a gene. The CDR3 spells CASSYGGTSGPTDTQYF. The CDR3 DNA reads TGTGCCAGCAGTTACGGCGGGACTAGCGGACCCACAGATACGCAGTATTTT.

This clonotype has more than one count but fewer than ten. V and J are TRBV6-1 and TRBJ2-7; a possible D gene is TRBD2 (6 bases). Germline V gene data show CDR1 as MNHNS and CDR2 as SASEGT. The CDR3 runs to 11 residues. The V gene lost 8 bases and the J gene lost 7 bases, with 12 bases spanning the gap. The CDR3: CASGGSVEQYF. In DNA form, the CDR3 reads TGTGCCAGCGGGGGGAGCGTGGAGCAGTACTTC.